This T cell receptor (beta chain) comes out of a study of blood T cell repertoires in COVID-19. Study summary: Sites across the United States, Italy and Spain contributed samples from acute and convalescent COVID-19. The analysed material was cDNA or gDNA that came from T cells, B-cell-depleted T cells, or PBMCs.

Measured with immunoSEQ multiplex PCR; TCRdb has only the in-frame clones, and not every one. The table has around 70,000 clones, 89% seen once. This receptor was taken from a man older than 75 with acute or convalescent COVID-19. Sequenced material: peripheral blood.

The DNA for the CDR3 is TGTGCCTGGTGTCTAGGGGGAGACTCTGGAAACACCATATATTTT. This encodes CAWCLGGDSGNTIYF. The rearrangement joins TRBV30 to TRBJ1-3; TRBD1 might be the D (6 bases). The germline V gene encodes CDR1 GTSNPN and CDR2 SVGIG (reference sequence). V was shortened by 5 bases and J by 0 bases, with 14 bases between the two germline ends. The CDR3 runs 15 residues.